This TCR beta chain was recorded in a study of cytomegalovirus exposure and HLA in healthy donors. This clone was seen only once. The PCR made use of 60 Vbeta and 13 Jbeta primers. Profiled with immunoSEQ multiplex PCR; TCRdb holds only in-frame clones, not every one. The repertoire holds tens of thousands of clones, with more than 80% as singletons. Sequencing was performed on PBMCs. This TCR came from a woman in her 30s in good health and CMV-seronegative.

The CDR3 region is CASSPPGTGSEKLFF. The CDR3 DNA sequence: TGTGCCAGCAGTCCACCCGGCACAGGGAGTGAAAAACTGTTTTTT. The chain employs TRBV25-1 and TRBJ1-4, with a possible D match to TRBD1 (6 bases). The length of the CDR3 is 15 residues. V lost 5 bases to trimming and J lost 7 bases, with 17 bases between them. CDR1 is MGHDK and CDR2 is SYGVNS in the germline V gene.